This TCR beta chain was sequenced in a study of PD-L1 blockade in urothelial cancer. The wider study: Of prior chemotherapy regimens, patients had received between 0 and 3. Regarding the study as a whole: A below-median TCR clonality in blood before treatment predicted better survival.

Comments on this clone: The antigen is undetermined.

Sequencing was performed with immunoSEQ multiplex PCR; in TCRdb, only in-frame clones are kept and a portion is missing. Of roughly 60,000 clones listed, more than 65% are singletons. Germline assignment: CDR1 SGHVS and CDR2 FNYEAQ. The CDR3 contains 16 residues. The junction had 7 bases not matched to a gene; V was cut back by 4 bases and J by 4 bases. The source of this sequence is a man in his 70s with urothelial cancer. The starting material was PBMCs, obtained around atezolizumab (anti-PD-L1) treatment. The J gene is TRBJ2-3, the V gene TRBV7-6, with 11 bases fitting TRBD2. CDR3 DNA: TGTGCCAGCAGCTCATTAGTAGCGGGAGGGCCAGATACGCAGTATTTT. Its translation: CASSSLVAGGPDTQYF.